Reported below is one T cell receptor (beta chain). The antigen it binds to is not known. Base qualities are missing; no much larger clone stands one base away. CD4+CD25+CD127-/low cells were isolated as Tregs. Tregs, naive and memory CD4+ T cells from tumor, blood and ipsilateral draining lymph nodes of about five breast cancer patients underwent full-length TCR alpha and beta sequencing. Tumor tissue and lymph nodes from ipsilateral axillary dissection were perfused with PBS, minced and digested with collagenase I and hyaluronidase. Mononuclear cells from lymph nodes or around 53 ml of peripheral blood were isolated by Ficoll density gradient centrifugation. FACS confirmed that the sorted cell populations were more than 90% pure. Cut back by 1 base and 0 bases, the V and J ends lie 10 bases apart. The germline V gene supplies CDR1 MNHNS and CDR2 SASEGT. Counted from cysteine to phenylalanine, this CDR3 has 16 amino acids. Kept here is only the CDR3 DNA, which spans 48 bases and is read in frame from base 1.

Full-length TCR variable regions were amplified by 5' RACE PCR with constant-region reverse primers, followed by semi-nested PCR with Nested Universal Primer A. The ReliaPrep RNA Cell Miniprep System was used to extract total RNA, which was then reverse transcribed into 5'RACE-ready cDNA with the SMARTer RACE 5'/3' Kit. Multiplex adaptors were used to barcode the full-length TCR alpha and beta libraries, which were then sequenced on an Illumina MiSeq. The authors processed their data as follows. For each of nine subset-tissue groups, sequencing data from the five patients were combined, and the groups were compared by unsupervised clustering of TCR gene usage. The Morisita-Horn index was used to calculate repertoire similarity, with shared sequences weighted according to their contribution to each repertoire. TCRdb reran the public reads through fastp at Q25 and MiXCR, keeping productive beta chains. CDR3 protein sequences are deduplicated, and each keeps its most common genes and DNA. It is TCRdb's table, rather than the study itself, that gives the V and J calls and clone size. The sample table contains about 43,000 distinct CDR3 sequences; only one count was recorded for roughly 22% of them. The top ten clones comprise about 4.5% of the sample.

This specimen belongs to a study (dated by TCRdb to 2015 to 2017). At the level of the whole study: The study set out to test whether tumor-infiltrating Tregs in breast cancer get recruited from blood Tregs or are instead converted in situ from other CD4+ T cell subsets. On the study overall, not on this receptor specifically: The greatest overlap of tumor-infiltrating Treg TCR alpha and beta sequences was with tumor naive CD4+ T cells, followed next by blood naive CD4+ T cells. The TCR gene usage of tumor memory CD4+ T cells clustered together with blood and lymph node memory CD4+ cells and with lymph node naive CD4+ cells. Rather than covering whole repertoires, validation in the larger cohort was restricted to a single TCR beta V-J rearrangement.

Specimen: Tregs sorted from a lymph node. The source of this sequence is a female donor with breast cancer. This receptor chain uses TRBV6-1 and TRBJ2-1, with TRBD2 tentatively as D gene (6 bases match). The nucleotides read TGTGCCAGCAGTGAAGAGGCCGGGGGCTCCTACAATGAGCAGTTCTTC. This translates into CASSEEAGGSYNEQFF.